This T cell receptor (beta chain) was profiled in a study of graft-versus-host responses after intestinal transplantation. Study summary: Among the recipients, transplants were multivisceral, liver-intestinal, or isolated intestinal. Among the recipients, all got anti-thymocyte globulin induction and then tacrolimus and steroids for about three years. Regarding the study as a whole: The study associated peak circulating GvH clone levels with early post-transplant HvG declines. Ileal or blood samples showed some GvH clones first, and such clones were also found in recipient marrow.

Of note for this clone: Its antigen remains unidentified.

Repertoires were generated with immunoSEQ multiplex PCR, while TCRdb's copy carries only in-frame clones and drops some. The data show about 43,000 clones, approximately 94% seen once. Per the germline V gene, CDR1 is MNHNS and CDR2 is SASEGT. Between the trimmed V and J ends, which lost 7 bases and 3 bases, there was a span of 12 bases. The length of the CDR3 is 13 residues. This receptor was taken from a human patient who received an intestinal transplant, so some T cells may come from the graft donor. The chain couples TRBV6-1 to TRBJ2-5; perhaps TRBD1 as D (5 bases). This material consisted of PBMCs, taken 330 to 350 days after intestinal transplant. The CDR3 nucleotides are TGTGCCAGCAACCAGGGCCCTAAAGAGACCCAGTACTTC. It specifies CASNQGPKETQYF.